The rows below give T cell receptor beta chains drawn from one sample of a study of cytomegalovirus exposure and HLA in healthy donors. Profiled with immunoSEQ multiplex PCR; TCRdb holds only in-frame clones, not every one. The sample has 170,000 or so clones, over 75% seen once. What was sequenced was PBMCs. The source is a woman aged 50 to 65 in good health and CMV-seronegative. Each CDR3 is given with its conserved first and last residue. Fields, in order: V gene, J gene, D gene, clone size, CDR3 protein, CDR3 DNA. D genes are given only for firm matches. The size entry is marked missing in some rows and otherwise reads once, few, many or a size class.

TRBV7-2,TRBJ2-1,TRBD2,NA,CASSSVTSGRSKFF,TGTGCCAGCAGCTCCGTGACTAGCGGGAGGAGCAAGTTCTTC
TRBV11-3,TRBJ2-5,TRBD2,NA,CASSGSAGETQYF,TGTGCCAGCAGCGGGTCAGCGGGGGAGACCCAGTACTTC
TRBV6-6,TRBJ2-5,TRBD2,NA,CASTEAGVETQYF,TGTGCCAGCACGGAAGCGGGAGTAGAGACCCAGTACTTC
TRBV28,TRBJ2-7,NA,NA,CASSLTGFYKQYF,TGTGCCAGCAGCTTGACAGGTTTCTACAAGCAGTACTTC
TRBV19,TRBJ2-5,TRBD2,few,CASSIGTSGGQETQYF,TGTGCCAGTAGTATTGGGACTAGCGGGGGGCAAGAGACCCAGTACTTC
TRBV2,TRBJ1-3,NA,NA,CASSEGGLPGNTIYF,TGTGCCAGCAGTGAAGGGGGCCTCCCTGGAAACACCATATATTTT
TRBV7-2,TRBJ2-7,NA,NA,CASSHSGGNYEQYF,TGTGCCAGCAGCCACAGCGGAGGGAACTACGAGCAGTACTTC
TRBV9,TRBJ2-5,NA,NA,CASSVGLLGGGQETQYF,TGTGCCAGCAGCGTGGGACTTTTGGGAGGGGGTCAAGAGACCCAGTACTTC
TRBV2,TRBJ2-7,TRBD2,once,CASRPGLSREQYF,TGTGCCAGCAGACCGGGACTATCCCGCGAGCAGTACTTC
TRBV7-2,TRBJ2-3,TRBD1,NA,CASSLRASVQGVTDTQYF,TGTGCCAGCAGCTTAAGGGCCTCCGTACAGGGGGTGACAGATACGCAGTATTTT
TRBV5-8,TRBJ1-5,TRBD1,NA,CASSPGQGAWYQPQHF,TGTGCCAGCAGCCCGGGACAGGGGGCATGGTATCAGCCCCAGCATTTT
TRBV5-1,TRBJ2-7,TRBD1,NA,CASSWTGGDYEQYF,TGCGCCAGCAGCTGGACAGGGGGTGACTACGAGCAGTACTTC
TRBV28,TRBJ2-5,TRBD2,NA,CASSFLAGVETQYF,TGTGCCAGCAGTTTCCTAGCGGGAGTAGAGACCCAGTACTTC
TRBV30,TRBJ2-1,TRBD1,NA,CASPRGYEQFF,TGTGCCTCCCCCAGGGGGTATGAGCAGTTCTTC
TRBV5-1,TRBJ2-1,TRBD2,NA,CASSLEIAGDDEQFF,TGCGCCAGCAGCTTGGAGATAGCGGGAGATGATGAGCAGTTCTTC
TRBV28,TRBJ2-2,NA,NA,CASSYRDTGELFF,TGTGCCAGCAGTTACAGGGACACCGGGGAGCTGTTTTTT
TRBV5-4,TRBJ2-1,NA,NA,CASSLDPDSSYNEQFF,TGTGCCAGCAGCTTGGACCCGGACAGCTCCTACAATGAGCAGTTCTTC
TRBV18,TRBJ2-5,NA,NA,CASSPRQPQETQYF,TGTGCCAGCTCACCGAGACAGCCCCAAGAGACCCAGTACTTC
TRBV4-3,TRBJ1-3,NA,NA,CASSQEGRTGNTIYF,TGCGCCAGCAGCCAAGAGGGGAGAACTGGAAACACCATATATTTT
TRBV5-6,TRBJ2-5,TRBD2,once,CASSSLAGGEETQYF,TGTGCCAGCAGCTCCTTAGCGGGGGGGGAGGAGACCCAGTACTTC
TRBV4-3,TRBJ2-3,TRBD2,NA,CASSQDPPGAGLGTDTQYF,TGCGCCAGCAGCCAAGATCCCCCCGGAGCGGGGTTGGGCACAGATACGCAGTATTTT
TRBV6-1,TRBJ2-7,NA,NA,CASSRGGGTYEQYF,TGTGCCAGCAGTCGTGGAGGAGGTACCTACGAGCAGTACTTC
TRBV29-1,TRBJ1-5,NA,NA,CSVEVGGNQPQHF,TGCAGCGTTGAGGTGGGAGGCAATCAGCCCCAGCATTTT
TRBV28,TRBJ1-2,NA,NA,CAGSLKQNYGYTF,TGTGCCGGCAGTTTAAAACAGAACTATGGCTACACCTTC
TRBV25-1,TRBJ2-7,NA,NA,CASGHYEQYF,TGTGCCAGTGGACACTACGAGCAGTACTTC
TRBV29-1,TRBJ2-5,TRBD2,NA,CSVGGFQETQYF,TGCAGCGTGGGGGGGTTCCAAGAGACCCAGTACTTC
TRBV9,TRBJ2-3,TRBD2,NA,CASSATSGRAGTQYF,TGTGCCAGCAGCGCAACTAGCGGGAGGGCCGGTACGCAGTATTTT
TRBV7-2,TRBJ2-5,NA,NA,CASSLYETQYF,TGTGCCAGCAGCTTATATGAGACCCAGTACTTC
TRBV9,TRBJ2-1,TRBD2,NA,CASSAVPLAGGRNEQFF,TGTGCCAGCAGCGCAGTGCCCCTAGCGGGAGGGCGGAATGAGCAGTTCTTC
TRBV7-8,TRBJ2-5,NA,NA,CASSLPGTQYF,TGTGCCAGCAGCCTGCCAGGGACCCAGTACTTC
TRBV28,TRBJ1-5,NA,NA,CASSRLSAGQPQHF,TGTGCCAGCAGCCGCCTTTCGGCGGGTCAGCCCCAGCATTTT
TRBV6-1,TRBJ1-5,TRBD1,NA,CASSEIGTVYSNQPQHF,TGTGCCAGCAGTGAAATCGGGACAGTATATAGCAATCAGCCCCAGCATTTT
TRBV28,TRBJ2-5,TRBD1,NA,CASSLTGSGETQYF,TGTGCCAGCAGTTTGACAGGGTCGGGAGAGACCCAGTACTTC
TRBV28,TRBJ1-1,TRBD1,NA,CASSMLPGQGNTEAFF,TGTGCCAGCAGTATGCTACCGGGACAGGGTAACACTGAAGCTTTCTTT
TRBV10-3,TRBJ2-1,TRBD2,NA,CAIGEATSGGYNEQFF,TGTGCCATCGGTGAGGCGACTAGCGGGGGGTACAATGAGCAGTTCTTC